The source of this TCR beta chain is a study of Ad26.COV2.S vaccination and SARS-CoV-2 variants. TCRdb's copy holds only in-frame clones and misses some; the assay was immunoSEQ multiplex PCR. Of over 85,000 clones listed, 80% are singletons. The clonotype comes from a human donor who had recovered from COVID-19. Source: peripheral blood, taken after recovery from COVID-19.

In nucleotides, the CDR3 is TGTGCCAGCAGCCAAGACTTTCTGGCAGGAACTTCGACCGGGGAGCTGTTTTTT. The encoded protein is CASSQDFLAGTSTGELFF. The genes are TRBV4-2 and TRBJ2-2; D unclear. The CDR3 is 18 amino acids. With 0 bases removed from V and 5 bases from J, the gap between germline ends came to 19 bases. Per germline, CDR1 LGHNA and CDR2 YNFKEQ.